One sample yielded the 13 T cell receptor beta chains listed below, sequenced in a study of OX40 agonist ivuxolimab in advanced cancers. Clones were sequenced by immunoSEQ multiplex PCR, and TCRdb holds only the in-frame ones, with some missing. Among around 76,000 clones listed, about 86% were seen once. The material was CD4+ or CD8+ T cells sorted from blood, obtained in a trial of the OX40 agonist ivuxolimab. These receptors all stem from an adult with an advanced solid tumor such as melanoma, head and neck, liver or kidney cancer.

Here the CDR3 reads CAISPTSGGNSGANVLTF. For the CDR3, the DNA is TGTGCCATCAGCCCGACTAGCGGGGGGAACTCTGGGGCCAACGTCCTGACTTTC. The chain joins TRBV10-3 to TRBJ2-6; TRBD2 matches 13 bases. Germline CDR1 reads ENHRY; CDR2 reads SYGVKD. V trimming: 6 bases; J trimming: 0 bases; junction bases outside the gene matches: 5. The CDR3 runs 18 residues.

V usage is TRBV28 and J usage is TRBJ2-3; 9 nucleotides match TRBD1. This CDR3 contains 15 residues. CDR1 is MDHEN and CDR2 is SYDVKM in the germline V gene. Germline trimming cut 4 bases from V and 2 bases from J; bases unmatched to any gene: 4. DNA of the CDR3: TGTGCCAGCAGTTACCCACAGGGGGCCACAGATACGCAGTATTTT. This sequence encodes CASSYPQGATDTQYF.

The rearrangement joins TRBV6-1 to TRBJ1-2; D possibly corresponds to TRBD1 (6 bases). The CDR3 sequence is 14 residues long. Trimming stripped 8 bases from V and 5 bases from J, with 18 bases between. Germline loops: CDR1 MNHNS, CDR2 SASEGT. CDR3 amino acids: CASLLEGGSYGYTF. The CDR3 DNA follows: TGTGCCAGCCTACTAGAGGGGGGAAGTTATGGCTACACCTTC.

The chain links TRBV5-4 to TRBJ2-7; D is possibly TRBD1 or TRBD2 (6 bases each). The germline gives CDR1 SGHNT, CDR2 YYREEE (reference sequence). The CDR3 totals 16 residues. V was shortened by 4 bases and J by 2 bases, with 19 bases between the two germline ends. The CDR3 reads CASSRGGGQLAYEQYF. CDR3 nucleotides: TGTGCCAGCAGCCGAGGGGGAGGACAGCTAGCCTACGAGCAGTACTTC.

For the CDR3, the DNA is TGTGCCAGCAGCGGGACAGGGGGCGGCAGGGAGACCCAGTACTTC. Protein sequence: CASSGTGGGRETQYF. The chain has TRBV5-4 and TRBJ2-5; TRBD1 matches 12 bases. The CDR3 length is 15 residues. With V trimmed by 4 bases and J by 5 bases, 6 bases remained unmatched. Germline V CDR1 and CDR2: SGHNT, YYREEE (reference sequence).

This clone was recorded only once. The chain recombines TRBV10-3 with TRBJ2-1, with TRBD2 identical over 7 bases. Germline values: CDR1 ENHRY, CDR2 SYGVKD. V was clipped by 10 bases and J by 6 bases; unmatched bases: 9. This CDR3 comprises 13 residues. CDR3 in DNA: TGTGCCACCCTCGGGACTACAACCAATGAGCAGTTCTTC. Its translation: CATLGTTTNEQFF.

This clone was recorded a few times. The chain couples TRBV7-9 to TRBJ2-5; no clear D gene. This CDR3 has 14 amino acids. Germline lookup yields CDR1 SEHNR and CDR2 FQNEAQ (reference sequence). V lost 4 bases to trimming and J lost 5 bases, with 14 bases between them. In nucleotides, the CDR3 is TGTGCCAGCAGCTCCGCCCGAGCCTGGGAGACCCAGTACTTC. It codes for CASSSARAWETQYF.

Here the CDR3 reads CASSVAQGAREGYTF. The CDR3 DNA sequence: TGCGCCAGCAGCGTAGCACAGGGGGCGCGGGAGGGCTACACCTTC. V usage is TRBV5-1 and J usage is TRBJ1-2, with 9 bases identical to TRBD1. CDR1 SGHRS and CDR2 YFSETQ come from the germline V gene. The trim removed 4 bases at V and 8 bases at J, leaving 12 bases unmatched. The CDR3 has 15 amino acids.

The chain couples TRBV27 to TRBJ2-3; D unresolved. Germline CDR1 MNHEY, CDR2 SMNVEV (reference sequence). This CDR3 has 15 amino acids. The V and J ends lost 4 bases and 2 bases respectively, with 13 bases between them. CDR3 region: CASSSGRPSTDTQYF. The CDR3 nucleotides are TGTGCCAGCAGTTCCGGCAGGCCCTCCACAGATACGCAGTATTTT.

The chain combines TRBV6-5 with TRBJ2-2, with TRBD1 matching 9 bases. This CDR3 region has 15 residues. J was trimmed by 4 bases and V by 8 bases; bases with no gene match: 8. CDR1 MNHEY and CDR2 SVGAGI come from the germline V gene. In nucleotides, the CDR3 is TGTGCCAGCCGTACAGGGGGCGCAGGCACCGGGGAGCTGTTTTTT. The encoded protein is CASRTGGAGTGELFF.

The sample holds a few counts of this clone. The chain uses TRBV28 and TRBJ1-1, with 7 bases lining up with TRBD1. J gave up 10 bases and V 7 bases, and 15 bases lay outside the gene matches. This CDR3 has 14 residues. CDR1 is MDHEN, CDR2 SYDVKM, per germline. The CDR3 reads CASILQGPSRRAFF. The CDR3 DNA sequence: TGTGCCAGCATCTTACAGGGGCCCTCAAGGCGAGCTTTCTTT.

The CDR3 sequence: CASSYWGGNPDTQYF. CDR3 in DNA: TGTGCCAGCAGTTATTGGGGAGGGAACCCAGATACGCAGTATTTT. The chain recombines TRBV6-9 with TRBJ2-3; 7 bases agree with TRBD2. The germline V gene has CDR1 MNHGY and CDR2 SVAAGI. Trimming cost V 1 base and J 4 bases; bases outside gene matches: 5. The CDR3 length is 15 residues.

V is TRBV30 and J is TRBJ2-3; no clear D gene. V lost 3 bases to trimming and J lost 0 bases, with 7 bases between them. This CDR3 comprises 13 residues. CDR1 and CDR2 (germline): GTSNPN, SVGIG (reference sequence). This chain's CDR3 is CAWRIGSTDTQYF. The CDR3 nucleotides are TGTGCCTGGAGAATTGGAAGCACAGATACGCAGTATTTT.